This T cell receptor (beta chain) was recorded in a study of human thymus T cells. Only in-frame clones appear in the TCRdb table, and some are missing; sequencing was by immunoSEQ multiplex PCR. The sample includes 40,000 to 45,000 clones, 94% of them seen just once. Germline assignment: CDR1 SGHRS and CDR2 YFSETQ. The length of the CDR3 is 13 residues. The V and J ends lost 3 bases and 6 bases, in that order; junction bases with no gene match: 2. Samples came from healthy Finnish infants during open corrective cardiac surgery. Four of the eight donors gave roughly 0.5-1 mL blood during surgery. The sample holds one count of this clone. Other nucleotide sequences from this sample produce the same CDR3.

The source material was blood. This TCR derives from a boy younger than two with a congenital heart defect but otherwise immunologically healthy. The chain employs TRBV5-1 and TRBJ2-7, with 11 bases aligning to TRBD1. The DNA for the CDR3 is TGCGCCAGCAGCTCCGGGACAGGGGGCGAGCAGTACTTC. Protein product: CASSSGTGGEQYF.